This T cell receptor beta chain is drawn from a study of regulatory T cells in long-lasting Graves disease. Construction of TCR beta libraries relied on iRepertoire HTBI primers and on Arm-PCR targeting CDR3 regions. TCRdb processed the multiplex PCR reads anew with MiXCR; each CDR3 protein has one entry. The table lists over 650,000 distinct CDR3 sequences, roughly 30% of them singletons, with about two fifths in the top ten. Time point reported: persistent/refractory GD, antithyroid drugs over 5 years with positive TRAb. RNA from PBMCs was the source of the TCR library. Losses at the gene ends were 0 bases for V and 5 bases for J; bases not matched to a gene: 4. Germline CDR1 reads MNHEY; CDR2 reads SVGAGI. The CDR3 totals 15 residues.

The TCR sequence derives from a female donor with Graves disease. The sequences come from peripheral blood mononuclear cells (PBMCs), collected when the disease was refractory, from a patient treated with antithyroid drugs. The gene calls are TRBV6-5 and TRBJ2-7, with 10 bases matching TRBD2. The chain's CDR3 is CASSYSSGRGDEQYF. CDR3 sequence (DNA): TGTGCCAGCAGTTACTCGAGCGGGAGGGGGGACGAGCAGTACTTC.